Each of the 32 T cell receptor beta chains below was sequenced from the same sample in a study of metastatic and nonmetastatic thyroid tumors. MiXCR re-clonotyped the PCR reads for TCRdb. The sample yields about 15,000 clones, roughly 4% seen once. Nobody among the patients had been given any treatment before thyroid surgery. Sequencing used tumor tissue. These receptors all come from a female donor with papillary thyroid cancer or a benign thyroid nodule (not recorded which). Some clones in this sample may be carry-over from other donors' samples.

V gene TRBV6-1 combines with J gene TRBJ2-5; 12 nucleotides agree with TRBD2. V gave up 0 bases and J gave up 4 bases; unmatched junction bases: 0. This CDR3 is built from 15 residues. In germline, CDR1 is MNHNS, CDR2 SASEGT. The CDR3 sequence: CASSEAGLAGETQYF. DNA of the CDR3: TGTGCCAGCAGTGAAGCGGGACTAGCGGGAGAGACCCAGTACTTC.

This clone was counted between two and nine times. The chain links TRBV24-1 to TRBJ1-2; D uncertain. Trimming took off 5 bases at V and 3 bases at J, with 15 bases between the two ends. Germline assignment: CDR1 KGHDR and CDR2 SFDVKD. This CDR3 has 15 residues. CDR3: CATSARTGADYGYTF. CDR3 DNA sequence: TGTGCCACCAGTGCCCGGACGGGAGCCGACTATGGCTACACCTTC.

A remark on this clone: Its ends do not fully match the called genes, so a read error is possible. This chain connects TRBV6-1 to TRBJ2-2; TRBD1 aligns across 7 bases. The CDR3 runs to 15 residues. Per the germline V gene, CDR1 is MNHNS and CDR2 is SASEGT. As DNA, the CDR3 is TGTGCCAGCAGGGAAGGGGGCGCGGACACCGGGGAGATGTTTTTT. Translation: CASREGGADTGEMFF.

This clone was seen a few times. The chain joins TRBV6-5 to TRBJ2-1, with 16 bases that match TRBD2. Germline CDR1 and CDR2: MNHEY and SVGAGI. The CDR3 sequence is 19 residues long. V trimming: 2 bases; J trimming: 6 bases; junction bases outside the gene matches: 10. CDR3 bases: TGTGCCAGCAGTTACACCCACCCGGGACTAGCGGGAGGGGCCAATGAGCAGTTCTTC. This codes for CASSYTHPGLAGGANEQFF.

V and J are TRBV12-3 or TRBV12-4 and TRBJ2-3; D is unclear. CDR3 length: 14 amino acids. Trimming left V 8 bases short and J 2 bases short, with 14 bases between. CDR3 sequence (DNA): TGTGCCAGCTTCCGGTCACAACCCACAGATACGCAGTATTTT. It encodes CASFRSQPTDTQYF.

This clone was seen a handful of times. This rearrangement joins TRBV15 to TRBJ2-7, with D perhaps matching TRBD2 (5 bases). CDR3 length: 13 residues. V lost 0 bases, J lost 6 bases, and 9 bases lay in between. The germline CDR1 and CDR2 sequences are LNHNV and YYDKDF (reference sequence). The CDR3 DNA is TGTGCCACCAGCAGAGATCGGGGTGTCGAGCAGTACTTC. Translation: CATSRDRGVEQYF. Complete variable domain (other parts from reference TRBV15 and TRBJ2-7): DAMVIQNPRYQVTQFGKPVTLSCSQTLNHNVMYWYQQKSSQAPKLLFHYYDKDFNNEADTPDNFQSRRPNTSFCFLDIRSPGLGDTAMYLCATSRDRGVEQYFGPGTRLTVT.

This clone came up a few times. The rearrangement joins TRBV9 to TRBJ1-4; TRBD1 is a possible D gene (5 bases). The length of the CDR3 is 15 residues. Germline V gene lookup returns CDR1 SGDLS and CDR2 YYNGEE. Trimming left V 1 base short and J 4 bases short, with 11 bases between. CDR3 in DNA: TGTGCCAGCAGCGTAAGGGACCGCCGTAATGAAAAACTGTTTTTT. Protein: CASSVRDRRNEKLFF.

This chain uses TRBV2 with TRBJ2-7; D unclear. Germline CDR1 and CDR2: SNHLY and FYNNEI. V gave up 1 base and J gave up 3 bases, with 1 base separating them. CDR3 length equals 11 residues. In nucleotides, the CDR3 is TGTGCCAGCAGTGAAGACTACGAGCAGTACTTC. The encoded protein is CASSEDYEQYF.

This clone was detected a few times. The V call is TRBV20-1, the J call TRBJ2-7; 9 positions agree with TRBD1. Per the germline V gene, CDR1 is DFQATT and CDR2 is SNEGSKA (reference sequence). The CDR3 totals 13 residues. The trim removed 5 bases at V and 4 bases at J, leaving 6 bases unmatched. In DNA, the CDR3 is TGCAGTGCTGACAGGGGGGACGTGTACGAGCAGTACTTC. This encodes CSADRGDVYEQYF.

This clone turned up a few times. The chain joins TRBV6-1 to TRBJ2-2; D gene uncertain. CDR3 length: 15 amino acids. Germline loops: CDR1 MNHNS, CDR2 SASEGT. The V and J ends lost 4 bases and 4 bases respectively, with 13 bases between them. In nucleotides, the CDR3 is TGTGCCAGCAGTGCGGCCCTTGACGGCACCGGGGAGCTGTTTTTT. As protein: CASSAALDGTGELFF.

The chain joins TRBV19 to TRBJ2-2, with TRBD1 matching over 11 bases. This CDR3 region has 15 residues. Germline lookup yields CDR1 LNHDA and CDR2 SQIVND (reference sequence). After removal of 7 bases from V and 3 bases from J, the junction contained 4 bases not matched to a gene. The CDR3 coding sequence is TGTGCCAGTAAACGGACAGGGGGCTACACCGGGGAGCTGTTTTTT. Amino acid sequence: CASKRTGGYTGELFF.

The chain links TRBV6-2 or TRBV6-3 to TRBJ2-7; D gene ambiguous. The CDR3 runs to 13 residues. The germline V and J ends were trimmed by 4 bases and 6 bases, with 13 bases remaining between them. The germline V gene has CDR1 MNHEY and CDR2 SVGEGT. In DNA form, the CDR3 reads TGTGCCAGCAGTTCCCCCCCGGTTGGCGAGCAGTACTTC. This encodes CASSSPPVGEQYF.

The gene calls are TRBV30 and TRBJ1-5, with D tentatively TRBD1 (5 bases). The V and J ends lost 0 bases and 2 bases respectively, with 14 bases between them. The CDR3 loop spans 16 amino acids. Germline CDR1 reads GTSNPN; CDR2 reads SVGIG (reference sequence). Here the CDR3 reads CAWSVRGVGGNQPQHF. CDR3 coding DNA: TGTGCCTGGAGTGTCCGGGGGGTGGGTGGCAATCAGCCCCAGCATTTT.

This clone was seen more than once but under ten times. The chain is built from TRBV11-2 and TRBJ2-1; perhaps TRBD2 as D (6 bases). The V end was cut by 4 bases, the J end by 3 bases, with 16 bases between. This CDR3 comprises 16 residues. Germline CDR1 reads SGHAT; CDR2 reads FQNNGV. CDR3 nucleotide sequence: TGTGCCAGCAGCTATCTTATACTAGCCTTCTACAATGAGCAGTTCTTC. Translating it yields CASSYLILAFYNEQFF.

This clone was detected many times. V usage is TRBV6-1 and J usage is TRBJ2-3, with TRBD1 identical over 8 bases. The CDR3 has 15 amino acids. V shed 7 bases, J shed 3 bases, and the junction held 9 bases outside the gene matches. CDR1 is MNHNS, CDR2 SASEGT, per germline. The CDR3 reads CASNMGQVETDTQYF. The CDR3 DNA reads TGTGCCAGCAATATGGGACAGGTGGAAACAGATACGCAGTATTTT.

This clone is medium-sized in the sample. Other DNA sequences of this sample code for an identical CDR3. The V and J genes are TRBV5-5 and TRBJ1-5; D remains ambiguous. CDR1 is SGHKS, CDR2 YYEKEE, per germline (reference sequence). V shed 4 bases and J shed 0 bases, with 8 bases lying between them. The length of the CDR3 is 14 residues. CDR3 nucleotide sequence: TGTGCCAGCAGCGAGGGTTATAGCAATCAGCCCCAGCATTTT. This encodes CASSEGYSNQPQHF.

This clone was found a few times. V is TRBV28 and J is TRBJ2-1; no clear D gene. CDR1 is MDHEN and CDR2 is SYDVKM in the germline V gene. V was shortened by 6 bases and J by 7 bases, with 4 bases between the two germline ends. The CDR3 spans 10 residues. The CDR3 DNA reads as TGTGCCAGCAGCGTTAATGAGCAGTTCTTC. This translates into CASSVNEQFF.

At least ten counts were recorded for this clone. V usage is TRBV6-1 and J usage is TRBJ1-2; D gene ambiguous. The germline V gene encodes CDR1 MNHNS and CDR2 SASEGT. V lost 1 base to trimming and J lost 7 bases, with 13 bases between them. The CDR3 runs to 14 residues. DNA of the CDR3: TGTGCCAGCAGTGAAGGGCAACCTACCCGTGGCTACACCTTC. Amino acid sequence: CASSEGQPTRGYTF.

The chain joins TRBV2 to TRBJ2-7; a possible D gene is TRBD1 (7 bases). The length of the CDR3 is 19 residues. Per germline, CDR1 SNHLY and CDR2 FYNNEI. Trimming took 5 bases from V and 3 from J, leaving 29 bases between them. The DNA for the CDR3 is TGTGCCAGCAGTTGGGACAGAACTTTAGCGGAACTACGAAACTACGAGCAGTACTTC. It is translated as CASSWDRTLAELRNYEQYF.

This clone was seen only a few times. The rearrangement uses TRBV5-1 and TRBJ2-7; D is uncertain. V lost 3 bases and J lost 1, with 5 bases in between. This CDR3 has 12 amino acids. The germline CDR1 and CDR2 sequences are SGHRS and YFSETQ. CDR3 in amino acids: CASSSPSYEQYF. In DNA, the CDR3 is TGCGCCAGCAGCTCTCCGTCCTACGAGCAGTACTTC.

The chain employs TRBV2 and TRBJ1-2; D is perhaps TRBD1 (5 bases). The germline CDR1 and CDR2 sequences are SNHLY and FYNNEI. V was trimmed by 4 bases and J by 2 bases, leaving 14 bases between them. CDR3 length: 15 residues. The CDR3 loop reads CASSGGFSENYGYTF. The CDR3 coding sequence is TGTGCCAGCAGTGGGGGGTTCTCTGAAAACTATGGCTACACCTTC.

This clone was detected only a few times. The CDR3 DNA follows: TGTGCCAGCAGTGAATATGTGGGCGATGAAGCTTTCTTT. It is translated as CASSEYVGDEAFF. This chain joins TRBV2 and TRBJ1-1, with D hard to call. There are 13 residues in the CDR3. With 2 bases removed from V and 7 bases from J, the gap between germline ends came to 11 bases. The germline V gene has CDR1 SNHLY and CDR2 FYNNEI.

The sample holds many counts of this clone. The chain uses TRBV6-6 and TRBJ1-5; the D is unclear. Germline lookup yields CDR1 MNHNY and CDR2 SVGAGI (reference sequence). The CDR3 is 11 amino acids. The V and J ends lost 2 bases and 8 bases respectively, with 4 bases between them. The CDR3: CASSYGEPQHF. CDR3 bases: TGTGCCAGCAGTTACGGGGAGCCCCAGCATTTT.

The CDR3 loop is CASSEQNRAGGYTF. The CDR3 DNA reads as TGTGCCAGCAGTGAACAAAATAGGGCTGGTGGCTACACCTTC. The chain couples TRBV6-1 to TRBJ1-2; the D is unclear. This CDR3 region has 14 residues. Germline CDR1 reads MNHNS; CDR2 reads SASEGT. Trimming removed 2 bases from V and 7 bases from J, with 14 bases in between.

As to this clone: Since a much larger clone is just one base distant, this may be a read error. The CDR3 reads CAIQVGTTNEKLFF. For the CDR3, the DNA is TGTGCCATCCAGGTCGGGACAACAAATGAAAAACTGTTTTTT. The chain employs TRBV6-2 or TRBV6-3 and TRBJ1-4; tentative D call: TRBD1 (6 bases). The CDR3 length is 14 residues. Per the germline V gene, CDR1 is MNHEY and CDR2 is SVGEGT.

The chain employs TRBV24-1 and TRBJ1-2; D gene unclear. The CDR3 length is 12 residues. CDR1 and CDR2 from the germline V gene are KGHDR and SFDVKD. V lost 4 bases, J lost 10 bases, and 12 bases lay in between. The CDR3: CATSDLGGFYTF. CDR3 coding DNA: TGTGCCACCAGTGACCTGGGCGGGTTCTACACCTTC.

This clone showed up just a few times. The rearrangement links TRBV6-2 or TRBV6-3 to TRBJ1-1; D unresolved. V gave up 3 bases and J gave up 1 base, with 6 bases separating them. The CDR3 length is 13 residues. CDR1 and CDR2 from the germline V gene are MNHEY and SVGEGT. The chain's CDR3 is CASSYLGNTEAFF. CDR3 in DNA: TGTGCCAGCAGTTATTTGGGGAACACTGAAGCTTTCTTT.

Only a few counts were recorded for this clone. This chain uses TRBV28 with TRBJ2-6; D is unclear. Germline V CDR1 and CDR2: MDHEN, SYDVKM. The length of the CDR3 is 17 residues. Trimming took 4 bases from V and 2 from J, leaving 15 bases between them. For the CDR3, the DNA is TGTGCCAGCAGTTCTCCCCGGGTCTCTGCTGGGGCCAACGTCCTGACTTTC. It codes for CASSSPRVSAGANVLTF.

The sample holds a few counts of this clone. CDR3 loop: CASSLDIAMADTQYF. CDR3 in DNA: TGTGCCAGCAGCTTAGATATCGCCATGGCAGATACGCAGTATTTT. This chain links TRBV11-3 with TRBJ2-3, with no clear D. The CDR3 sequence is 15 residues long. CDR1 is SGHNT, CDR2 YENEEA, per germline. V shed 0 bases and J shed 4 bases, with 11 bases lying between them.

V usage is TRBV6-9 and J usage is TRBJ1-1; the match to TRBD1 covers 8 bases. Germline values: CDR1 MNHGY, CDR2 SVAAGI. V shed 3 bases, J shed 10 bases, and the junction held 4 bases outside the gene matches. The CDR3 covers 12 residues. CDR3 nucleotide sequence: TGTGCCAGCAGTTACCGGACAGGGAGAGCTTTCTTT. It encodes CASSYRTGRAFF.

This clone was counted a few times. CDR3 coding DNA: TGTGCCAGCAGTGACAGGGGCGAGCAGTTCTTC. Protein sequence: CASSDRGEQFF. This chain joins TRBV6-1 and TRBJ2-1, with a possible D match to TRBD1 (6 bases). Looked up from germline, CDR1 is MNHNS and CDR2 is SASEGT. The CDR3 is 11 residues long. V lost 3 bases and J lost 10, with 7 bases in between.

This clone appeared a few times. The chain employs TRBV24-1 and TRBJ2-2; D unresolved. Germline lookup yields CDR1 KGHDR and CDR2 SFDVKD. This CDR3 comprises 15 residues. Trimming left V 7 bases short and J 2 bases short, with 13 bases between. The DNA for the CDR3 is TGTGCCACCAGCGGTCGCCAGCCTAACACCGGGGAGCTGTTTTTT. Its protein is CATSGRQPNTGELFF.